This TCR beta chain was recovered during a study of shared clonotypes between healthy human individuals. Overall study findings and caveats: As a rule, naive subsets had a larger estimated richness than memory subsets. The authors sampled blood alone, and tissue repertoires likely differ.

On this clone: Its antigen is unidentified.

The V gene lost 6 bases and the J gene lost 6 bases, with 20 bases spanning the gap. The CDR3 is 15 amino acids. CDR1 and CDR2 from the germline V gene are SGDLS and YYNGEE. TCRdb's copy holds only in-frame clones and misses some; the assay was immunoSEQ multiplex PCR. The sample consists of about 320,000 clones, more than 75% of them appearing once. The chain uses TRBV9 and TRBJ2-3; TRBD2 might be the D (5 bases). Sequencing used memory CD8+ T cells sorted from blood. Regarding subset: CD45RO+ cells pooled with CCR7-negative TemRA cells. The TCR originated in a man aged 18-30 years in good health. CDR3: CASTLLGLPSDTQYF. Here the CDR3 DNA reads TGTGCCAGCACCCTCCTAGGACTCCCATCTGATACGCAGTATTTT.